What follows are 6 T cell receptor beta chains derived from one specimen sequenced in a study of Ad26.COV2.S vaccination and SARS-CoV-2 variants. The treatment is: around 19 received Ad26.COV2.S at low or high dose, single or two shots; roughly five received placebo; per-sample allocation not given. It was on day 63 after the first vaccine or placebo injection that samples were taken. This table comes from immunoSEQ multiplex PCR, and its TCRdb copy is limited to in-frame clones, with some not included. The data hold about 320,000 clones, with approximately 86% observed a single time. This specimen consisted of peripheral blood, obtained in a trial of Ad26.COV2.S vaccine versus placebo. These receptors were obtained from a person aged 18-65 years who received the Ad26.COV2.S COVID-19 vaccine or a placebo.

The chain employs TRBV13 and TRBJ2-7; D is perhaps TRBD1 (6 bases). The V and J ends lost 5 bases and 4 bases respectively, with 18 bases between them. This CDR3 has 15 residues. Germline V CDR1 and CDR2: PRHDT, FYEKMQ (reference sequence). Here the CDR3 DNA reads TGTGCCAGCAGCGCTAGAAACAGGGTTTCGTACGAGCAGTACTTC. This sequence encodes CASSARNRVSYEQYF.

The chain links TRBV4-3 to TRBJ2-3, with D maybe TRBD2 (5 bases). CDR3 size: 17 residues. Trimming stripped 1 base from V and 1 base from J, with 15 bases between. Germline V lookup: CDR1 LGHNA, CDR2 YSLEER. The DNA for the CDR3 is TGCGCCAGCAGCCAAGCCAACAGAGGGCGTGGCACAGATACGCAGTATTTT. Protein product: CASSQANRGRGTDTQYF.

This sequence joins TRBV15 and TRBJ2-7; D is unclear. Deletions cut 0 bases from V and 4 bases from J, with 10 bases between. The germline CDR1 and CDR2 sequences are LNHNV and YYDKDF (reference sequence). CDR3 length: 14 residues. The CDR3 loop reads CATSRDPGFYEQYF. CDR3 coding DNA: TGTGCCACCAGCAGAGATCCAGGATTTTACGAGCAGTACTTC.

The chain uses TRBV5-1 and TRBJ1-2; D not resolved. This CDR3 has 13 residues. The V gene lost 1 base and the J gene lost 7 bases, with 11 bases spanning the gap. Germline V gene data show CDR1 as SGHRS and CDR2 as YFSETQ. The CDR3 DNA follows: TGCGCCAGCAGCTTGCCCGCGCAGGCTGGCTACACCTTC. It translates to CASSLPAQAGYTF. The variable domain in full, completed from reference TRBV5-1 and TRBJ1-2, reads KAGVTQTPRYLIKTRGQQVTLSCSPISGHRSVSWYQQTPGQGLQFLFEYFSETQRNKGNFPGRFSGRQFSNSRSEMNVSTLELGDSALYLCASSLPAQAGYTFGSGTRLTVV.

The V and J genes are TRBV7-8 and TRBJ2-1; tentative D call: TRBD2 (6 bases). The CDR3 spans 16 residues. Germline V gives CDR1 SGHVS, CDR2 FQNEAQ. V was pared by 5 bases and J by 9 bases, with 23 bases between. The DNA of the CDR3 is TGTGCCAGCAGCCAAGCCGGGGCCTCAGCCGGGGGTGAGCAGTTCTTC. Protein: CASSQAGASAGGEQFF.

V and J are TRBV3-1 (or the pseudogene TRBV3-2) and TRBJ1-1, with D possibly TRBD1 on 5 matching bases. CDR1 and CDR2 (germline): LGHDT, YNNKEL (reference sequence). The CDR3 sequence is 15 residues long. V dropped 0 bases and J dropped 0 bases, with 8 bases sitting between them. As DNA, the CDR3 is TGTGCCAGCAGCCAAGACGGGGGGGTGAACACTGAAGCTTTCTTT. As protein: CASSQDGGVNTEAFF.